A selection of T cell receptor beta chains follows, all from one sample in a study of cytomegalovirus exposure and HLA in healthy donors. Here immunoSEQ multiplex PCR was the method, and the copy in TCRdb shows in-frame clones only, minus some. The table shows around 130,000 clones, with 81% occurring only once. Specimen: PBMCs. The receptors stem from a young man in good health and CMV-seronegative. The CDR3 runs from the conserved cysteine through the conserved F or W. The order of the fields is D gene, V gene, clone size, J gene, CDR3 DNA, CDR3 protein. The D gene is left open where the match is weak. The size of a clone is reported for some rows only, either as once, few or many, or as a class for expanded clones.

d_call: TRBD2
v_call: TRBV9
clone_size: .
j_call: TRBJ2-3
cdr3_nt: TGTGCCAGCAGCGTAGGGAATAGCGGGAACACAGATACGCAGTATTTT
cdr3_aa: CASSVGNSGNTDTQYF

d_call: .
v_call: TRBV7-2
clone_size: .
j_call: TRBJ2-3
cdr3_nt: TGTGCCAGCAGCCCAGATGGGGCCCCATCGGATACGCAGTATTTT
cdr3_aa: CASSPDGAPSDTQYF

d_call: .
v_call: TRBV7-8
clone_size: .
j_call: TRBJ1-3
cdr3_nt: TGTGCCAGCAGCCCCGCAGGCTCTGGAAACACCATATATTTT
cdr3_aa: CASSPAGSGNTIYF

d_call: .
v_call: TRBV6-5
clone_size: .
j_call: TRBJ1-2
cdr3_nt: TGTGCCAGCAGTTATCTGACGGAGGCGTATGGCTACACCTTC
cdr3_aa: CASSYLTEAYGYTF

d_call: TRBD2
v_call: TRBV2
clone_size: .
j_call: TRBJ2-2
cdr3_nt: TGTGCCAGCAGAACCCTAGCGGGGGTGACCGGGGAGCTGTTTTTT
cdr3_aa: CASRTLAGVTGELFF

d_call: .
v_call: TRBV2
clone_size: .
j_call: TRBJ1-1
cdr3_nt: TGTGCCAGCAGCCTCGGACAGCTAGGTAAAAACACTGAAGCTTTCTTT
cdr3_aa: CASSLGQLGKNTEAFF

d_call: .
v_call: TRBV4-3
clone_size: .
j_call: TRBJ2-6
cdr3_nt: TGCGCCAGCAGCCAACACCCCTTGGTGGGCGGGGACCACGTCCTGACTTTC
cdr3_aa: CASSQHPLVGGDHVLTF

d_call: .
v_call: TRBV9
clone_size: few
j_call: TRBJ1-1
cdr3_nt: TGTGCCAGCAGCCCTTTATCGACGGGGGGAACTGAAGCTTTCTTT
cdr3_aa: CASSPLSTGGTEAFF

d_call: TRBD2
v_call: TRBV30
clone_size: .
j_call: TRBJ2-5
cdr3_nt: TGTGCCTGGAGTAGGGAGGGTTGGGAGACCCAGTACTTC
cdr3_aa: CAWSREGWETQYF

d_call: .
v_call: TRBV7-2
clone_size: few
j_call: TRBJ2-3
cdr3_nt: TGTGCCAGCAGCCGACGCGATAGACAGAGCCGCAGGACAGATACGCAGTATTTT
cdr3_aa: CASSRRDRQSRRTDTQYF

d_call: .
v_call: TRBV7-8
clone_size: .
j_call: TRBJ1-2
cdr3_nt: TGTGCCAGCAGCTTAGCGCTTACAGGCGGGGTCTATGGCTACACCTTC
cdr3_aa: CASSLALTGGVYGYTF

d_call: TRBD1
v_call: TRBV14
clone_size: .
j_call: TRBJ2-2
cdr3_nt: TGTGCCAGCAGCCAAGAAGGAGACAGGGGAAGATTGGGCGGGGAGCTGTTTTTT
cdr3_aa: CASSQEGDRGRLGGELFF

d_call: .
v_call: TRBV27
clone_size: .
j_call: TRBJ2-2
cdr3_nt: TGTGCCAGCAGTCCCCTTAGCGTTCTCACCGGGGAGCTGTTTTTT
cdr3_aa: CASSPLSVLTGELFF

d_call: TRBD2
v_call: TRBV4-3
clone_size: .
j_call: TRBJ2-3
cdr3_nt: TGCGCCAGCAGCCAAGAGATAGCGGGGGGCACAGATACGCAGTATTTT
cdr3_aa: CASSQEIAGGTDTQYF

d_call: TRBD2
v_call: TRBV5-6
clone_size: .
j_call: TRBJ2-3
cdr3_nt: TGTGCCAGCAGCTTGGCCTTGGGACTAGCGGGGGGTACAGATACGCAGTATTTT
cdr3_aa: CASSLALGLAGGTDTQYF

d_call: TRBD1
v_call: TRBV7-6
clone_size: .
j_call: TRBJ1-3
cdr3_nt: TGTGCCAGCGGGGGGCGGACAGGTTTGTCTGGAAACACCATATATTTT
cdr3_aa: CASGGRTGLSGNTIYF